This T cell receptor (beta chain) appears in the sequencing data of a study of cytomegalovirus exposure and HLA in healthy donors. Regarding the study as a whole: A prior analysis recorded that most TCR beta V segments were productive about 90% or about 30% of the time. The study labeled approximately 150 TCR beta chains cytomegalovirus-associated.

CDR1 and CDR2 from the germline V gene are MNHEY and SMNVEV (reference sequence). The length of the CDR3 is 14 residues. Losses at the gene ends were 5 bases for V and 9 bases for J; bases not matched to a gene: 7. Concerning this clone itself: The antigen is undetermined.

A multiplex PCR was run with 60 Vbeta primers and 13 Jbeta primers. Profiling relied on immunoSEQ multiplex PCR, and the TCRdb table lists in-frame clones only, not all of them. The sample has about 190,000 clones, roughly four fifths seen once. The origin of this receptor is a woman aged 25 to 39 in good health and CMV-seropositive. Sequencing was done on a sample of PBMCs. The chain has TRBV27 and TRBJ2-4, with 10 positions matching TRBD1. Written as DNA, the CDR3 is TGTGCCAGCAGTACACGACAGGGGGCCAGCATTCAGTACTTC. As protein: CASSTRQGASIQYF.